Sequencing of this T cell receptor (beta chain) was carried out in a study of type 1 and type 2 diabetes patients. Study information: The cohort mixed type 1 diabetes, type 2 diabetes and nondiabetic donors. Across the study, about 19,000,000 paired-end reads were produced.

Notes on the study in general: Type 2 diabetes and control samples shared highly correlated V and J usage, averaging approximately 0.97. Some T1D-only expanded clones might appear in more T2D or control samples.

A few counts support this clonotype. Antigen: not known. PCR was run on genomic DNA. The TCR beta CDR3 region was amplified using 30 forward and 13 reverse primers. TCRdb re-analysed the multiplex PCR reads in MiXCR, keeping a single row per CDR3 protein. The data hold 250,000 or so distinct CDR3 sequences, with 47% observed a single time. Sequencing used peripheral blood mononuclear cells (PBMCs). The sequence was collected from a man aged 18 to 30 with type 2 diabetes.

DNA of the CDR3: TGTGCCAGCAGTTACTCGGAGGGTGGTCAGCCCCAGCATTTT. It is translated as CASSYSEGGQPQHF. V and J are TRBV6-2 or TRBV6-3 and TRBJ1-5; D is unclear. Germline V CDR1 and CDR2: MNHEY, SVGEGT. This CDR3 is built from 14 residues. The V end lost 0 bases, the J end lost 6 bases, and 9 bases lay between the germline ends.